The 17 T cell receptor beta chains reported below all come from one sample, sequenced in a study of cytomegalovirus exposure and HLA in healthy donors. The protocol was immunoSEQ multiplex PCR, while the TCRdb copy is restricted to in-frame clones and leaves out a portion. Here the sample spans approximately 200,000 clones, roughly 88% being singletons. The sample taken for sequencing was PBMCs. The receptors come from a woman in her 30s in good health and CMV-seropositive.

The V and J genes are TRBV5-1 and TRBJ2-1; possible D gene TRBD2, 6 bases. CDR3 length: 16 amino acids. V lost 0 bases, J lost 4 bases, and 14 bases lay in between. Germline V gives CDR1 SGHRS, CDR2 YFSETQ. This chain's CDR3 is CASSLEGSGDYNEQFF. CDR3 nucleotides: TGCGCCAGCAGCTTGGAGGGTAGCGGAGATTACAATGAGCAGTTCTTC.

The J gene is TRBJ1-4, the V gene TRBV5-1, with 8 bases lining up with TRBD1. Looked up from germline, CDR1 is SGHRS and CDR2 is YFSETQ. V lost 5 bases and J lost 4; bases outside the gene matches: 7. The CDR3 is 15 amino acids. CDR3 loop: CASRLRTGINEKLFF. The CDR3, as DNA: TGCGCCAGCAGGTTGAGGACAGGGATTAATGAAAAACTGTTTTTT. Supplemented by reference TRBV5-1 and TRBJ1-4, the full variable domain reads KAGVTQTPRYLIKTRGQQVTLSCSPISGHRSVSWYQQTPGQGLQFLFEYFSETQRNKGNFPGRFSGRQFSNSRSEMNVSTLELGDSALYLCASRLRTGINEKLFFGSGTQLSVL.

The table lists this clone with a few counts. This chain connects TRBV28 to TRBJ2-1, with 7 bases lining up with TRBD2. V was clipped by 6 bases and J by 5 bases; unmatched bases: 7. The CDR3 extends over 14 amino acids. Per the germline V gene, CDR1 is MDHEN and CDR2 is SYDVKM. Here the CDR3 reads CASRAAGDHNEQFF. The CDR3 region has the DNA TGTGCCAGCAGGGCTGCGGGAGACCACAATGAGCAGTTCTTC.

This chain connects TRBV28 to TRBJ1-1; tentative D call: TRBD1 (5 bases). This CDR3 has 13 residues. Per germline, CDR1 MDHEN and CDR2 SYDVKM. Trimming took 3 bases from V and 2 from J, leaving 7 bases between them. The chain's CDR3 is CASSFQGNTEAFF. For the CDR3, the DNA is TGTGCCAGCAGTTTTCAGGGCAACACTGAAGCTTTCTTT.

In DNA form, the CDR3 reads TGCGCCAGCAGCGCCGGACAGTATGAGAATAGAGCTTTCTTT. Its translation is CASSAGQYENRAFF. The chain links TRBV5-1 to TRBJ1-1; maybe TRBD1 (6 bases). Germline V lookup: CDR1 SGHRS, CDR2 YFSETQ. The V and J ends lost 4 bases and 10 bases respectively, with 20 bases between them. This CDR3 is built from 14 residues.

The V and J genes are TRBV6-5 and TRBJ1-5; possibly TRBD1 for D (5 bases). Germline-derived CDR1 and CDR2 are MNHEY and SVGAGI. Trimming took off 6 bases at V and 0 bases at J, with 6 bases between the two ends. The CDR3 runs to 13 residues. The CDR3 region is CASRQASNQPQHF. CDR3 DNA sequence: TGTGCCAGCAGACAGGCTAGCAATCAGCCCCAGCATTTT.

The CDR3 loop is CASSQGMTENYGYTF. DNA for the CDR3: TGCGCCAGCAGCCAAGGGATGACAGAGAACTATGGCTACACCTTC. The rearrangement links TRBV4-1 to TRBJ1-2; D perhaps matches TRBD1 (5 bases). The CDR3 loop spans 15 amino acids. CDR1 and CDR2 from the germline V gene are MGHRA and YSYEKL. V lost 1 base to trimming and J lost 2 bases, with 11 bases between them.

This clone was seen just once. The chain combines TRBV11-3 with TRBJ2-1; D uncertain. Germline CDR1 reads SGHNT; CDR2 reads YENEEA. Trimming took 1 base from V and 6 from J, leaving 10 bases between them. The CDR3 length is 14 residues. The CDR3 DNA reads TGTGCCAGCAGCTTAGGAGGCCTATCCAATGAGCAGTTCTTC. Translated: CASSLGGLSNEQFF. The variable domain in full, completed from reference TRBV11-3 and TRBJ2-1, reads EAGVVQSPRYKIIEKKQPVAFWCNPISGHNTLYWYLQNLGQGPELLIRYENEEAVDDSQLPKDRFSAERLKGVDSTLKIQPAELGDSAVYLCASSLGGLSNEQFFGPGTRLTVL.

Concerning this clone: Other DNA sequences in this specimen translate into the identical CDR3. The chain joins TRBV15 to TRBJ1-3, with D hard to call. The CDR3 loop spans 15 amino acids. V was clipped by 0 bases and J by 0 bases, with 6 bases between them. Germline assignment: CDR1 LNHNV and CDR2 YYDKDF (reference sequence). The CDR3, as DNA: TGTGCCACCAGCAGAGATAGAAGCTCTGGAAACACCATATATTTT. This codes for CATSRDRSSGNTIYF.

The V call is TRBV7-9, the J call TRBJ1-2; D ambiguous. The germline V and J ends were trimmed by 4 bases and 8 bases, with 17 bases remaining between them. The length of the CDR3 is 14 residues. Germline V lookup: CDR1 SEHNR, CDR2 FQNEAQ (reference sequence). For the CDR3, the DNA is TGTGCCAGCAGCTCCAGACGGGGTTTGGGAGGCTACACCTTC. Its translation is CASSSRRGLGGYTF.

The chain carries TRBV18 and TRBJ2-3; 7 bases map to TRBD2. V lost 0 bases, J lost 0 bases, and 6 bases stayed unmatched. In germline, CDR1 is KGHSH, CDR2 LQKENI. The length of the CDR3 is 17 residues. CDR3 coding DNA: TGTGCCAGCTCACCACCGGGCGGGGGTCGAAGCACAGATACGCAGTATTTT. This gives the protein CASSPPGGGRSTDTQYF.

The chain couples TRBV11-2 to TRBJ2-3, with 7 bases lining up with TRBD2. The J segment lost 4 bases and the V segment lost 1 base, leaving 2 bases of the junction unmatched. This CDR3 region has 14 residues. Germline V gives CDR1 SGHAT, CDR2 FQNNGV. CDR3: CASSLVLAADTQYF. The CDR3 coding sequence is TGTGCCAGCAGCTTAGTTCTAGCGGCAGATACGCAGTATTTT.

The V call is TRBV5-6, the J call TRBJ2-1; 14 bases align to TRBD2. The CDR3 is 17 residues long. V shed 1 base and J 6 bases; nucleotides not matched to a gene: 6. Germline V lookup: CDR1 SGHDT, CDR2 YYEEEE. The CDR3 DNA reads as TGTGCCAGCAGCTTGTCGTCGGGACTAGCGGGAGTCAATGAGCAGTTCTTC. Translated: CASSLSSGLAGVNEQFF.

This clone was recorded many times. CDR3: CASSRGEAFF. CDR3 in DNA: TGTGCCAGCAGTAGGGGTGAAGCTTTCTTT. The V gene is TRBV2, the J gene TRBJ1-1, with D possibly matching TRBD1 (5 bases). This CDR3 is 10 amino acids long. Germline values: CDR1 SNHLY, CDR2 FYNNEI. Trimming pared 5 bases from V and 7 bases from J, leaving 5 bases between.

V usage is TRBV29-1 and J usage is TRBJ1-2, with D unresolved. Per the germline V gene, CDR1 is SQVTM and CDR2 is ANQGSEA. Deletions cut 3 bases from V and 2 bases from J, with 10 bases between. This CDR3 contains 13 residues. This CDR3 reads CSVEVAANYGYTF. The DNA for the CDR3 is TGCAGCGTTGAGGTGGCAGCGAACTATGGCTACACCTTC.

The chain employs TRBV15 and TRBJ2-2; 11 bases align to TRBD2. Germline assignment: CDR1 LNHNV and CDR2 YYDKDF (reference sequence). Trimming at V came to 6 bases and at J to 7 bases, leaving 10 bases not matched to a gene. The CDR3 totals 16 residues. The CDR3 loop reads CATSKPGTSGIGELFF. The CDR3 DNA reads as TGTGCCACCAGTAAACCCGGGACTAGCGGTATCGGGGAGCTGTTTTTT.

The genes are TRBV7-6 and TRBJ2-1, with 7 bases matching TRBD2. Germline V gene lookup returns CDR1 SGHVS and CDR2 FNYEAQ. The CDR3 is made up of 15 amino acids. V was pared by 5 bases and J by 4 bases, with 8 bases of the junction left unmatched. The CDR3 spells CASSLGGGGYNEQFF. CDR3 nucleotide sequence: TGTGCCAGCAGCCTGGGCGGGGGAGGATACAATGAGCAGTTCTTC. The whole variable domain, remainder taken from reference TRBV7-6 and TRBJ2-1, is GAGVSQSPRYKVTKRGQDVALRCDPISGHVSLYWYRQALGQGPEFLTYFNYEAQQDKSGLPNDRFSAERPEGSISTLTIQRTEQRDSAMYRCASSLGGGGYNEQFFGPGTRLTVL.